This TCR beta chain was captured in a study of spatial heterogeneity in lung cancer. Looking at the study overall: More beta-chain than alpha-chain sequences were consistently detected. TCR and UMI combinations that were unique each appeared, on average, more than ten times in raw reads. General study points: Ubiquitous expanded tumor TCRs were seen in blood more at resection than at follow-up.

At least ten counts were recorded for this clonotype. The target antigen is unknown. Time point described: sample taken at primary tumor resection. Material for sequencing was whole RNA from tumor, nontumor lung or frozen PBMC, left unsorted. Untreated early-stage non-small cell lung cancer patients, some 70 in total, were the donors. In TCRdb, the 5' RACE reads were re-called with MiXCR into one record per CDR3 protein. This table has 15,000 or so distinct CDR3 sequences, 11% appearing once. The CDR3 is made up of 15 amino acids. Germline V lookup: CDR1 SGDLS, CDR2 YYNGEE. The V and J ends lost 4 bases and 7 bases, in that order; junction bases with no gene match: 7.

Sequencing used PBMCs, obtained at surgery. This receptor was taken from a female donor with early-stage non-small cell lung cancer. This rearrangement joins TRBV9 to TRBJ2-3; 12 bases map to TRBD2. The DNA for the CDR3 is TGTGCCAGCAGCTCCCTAGCGGGGGGGATGAATACGCAGTATTTT. Protein sequence: CASSSLAGGMNTQYF.